The source of this T cell receptor beta chain is a study of T-cell memory formation after mild COVID-19. TCRdb ran MiXCR on the 5' RACE reads and lists one entry per CDR3 protein. The sample includes around 420,000 distinct CDR3 sequences, around 24% of them seen just once. The TCR originated in an adult woman who had mild COVID-19 (a few samples of this study predate the infection). Cell type and time point are not known. Material: PBMCs or a T cell subset sorted from them (not recorded which).

CDR3 sequence: CSAARDSLPNQPQHF. DNA for the CDR3: TGCAGTGCCGCTAGGGACAGCCTCCCCAATCAGCCCCAGCATTTT. The chain uses TRBV20-1 and TRBJ1-5; 7 bases line up with TRBD1. Germline V gives CDR1 DFQATT, CDR2 SNEGSKA (reference sequence). The ends lost 6 bases at V and 3 bases at J; junction bases unmatched: 11. The CDR3 has 15 amino acids.